The present TCR beta chain was sequenced within a study of blood T cell repertoires in COVID-19. Per germline, CDR1 LNHDA and CDR2 SQIVND (reference sequence). V lost 0 bases and J lost 0, with 8 bases in between. The length of the CDR3 is 15 residues. The protocol was immunoSEQ multiplex PCR, while the TCRdb copy is restricted to in-frame clones and leaves out a portion. The sample consists of approximately 230,000 clones, approximately 84% of them appearing once. The sequence was obtained from a man between 40 and 49 years old who had recovered from COVID-19. The chain has TRBV19 and TRBJ1-2; a weak D match, TRBD1 (6 bases). Sequences were obtained from PBMCs or T cells enriched from blood (not recorded which). The DNA for the CDR3 is TGTGCCAGTAGTATAGATGGGACATCTAACTATGGCTACACCTTC. Residues: CASSIDGTSNYGYTF.